The next 12 T cell receptor beta chains were all read from a single sample in a study of post-analysis software for immune sequencing data. Findings and limits, study-wide: Comparison of patients with controls showed 4 to 6 TRBV segments more frequent in patients, TRBV5-6, TRBV5-1 and TRBV20-1 among them.

Presence of unique molecular identifiers characterized the TCR beta cDNA libraries. One entry per CDR3 protein results from TCRdb running MiXCR on the PCR reads. The top ten hold 6% of the sample, which has about 540,000 distinct CDR3 sequences, approximately 34% seen once. Antigens for these TCRs are unknown. Sequenced: blood. The source is a girl younger than 18 with multiple sclerosis.

The chain has TRBV12-3 or TRBV12-4 and TRBJ1-1; 7 bases are shared with TRBD1. J gave up 7 bases and V 7 bases, and 12 bases lay outside the gene matches. This CDR3 is 14 amino acids long. The CDR3 region is CASMKGDSRGEAFF. In DNA, the CDR3 is TGTGCCAGCATGAAAGGGGACAGCAGGGGTGAAGCTTTCTTT.

There are a few counts of this clonotype. The J gene is TRBJ2-7, the V gene TRBV2; D remains ambiguous. The V gene's germline CDR1 is SNHLY and CDR2 FYNNEI. This CDR3 has 12 residues. The ends were cut back, 5 bases at V and 3 bases at J, with 8 bases in the middle. The CDR3 reads CASSPRNYEQYF. The CDR3 coding sequence is TGTGCCAGCAGTCCCCGGAACTACGAGCAGTACTTC.

This clonotype was observed many times. The genes are TRBV7-3 and TRBJ2-1; 8 bases agree with TRBD2. Per the germline V gene, CDR1 is SGHTA and CDR2 is FQGTGA. The V gene end was trimmed by 7 bases and the J gene end by 0 bases; junction bases not matched to a gene: 5. The CDR3 covers 15 residues. The DNA for the CDR3 is TGTGCCAGCACCCTAGGGACTAGCTCCTACAATGAGCAGTTCTTC. It specifies CASTLGTSSYNEQFF.

This chain uses TRBV15 with TRBJ2-5; TRBD2 matches at 7 bases. CDR1 and CDR2 from the germline V gene are LNHNV and YYDKDF (reference sequence). Trimming took 7 bases from V and 1 from J; bases not matched to a gene: 12. This CDR3 has 16 amino acids. CDR3 sequence (DNA): TGTGCCACCAACAGTTACTTCTCGGGGGGCCAAGAGACCCAGTACTTC. This encodes CATNSYFSGGQETQYF.

The sample holds a few counts of this clonotype. The gene calls are TRBV4-1 and TRBJ1-5; D gene uncertain. Germline assignment: CDR1 MGHRA and CDR2 YSYEKL. Trimming pared 0 bases from V and 0 bases from J, leaving 12 bases between. The CDR3 covers 17 residues. CDR3 region: CASSQDPPGISNQPQHF. As DNA, the CDR3 is TGCGCCAGCAGCCAAGATCCTCCGGGCATTAGCAATCAGCCCCAGCATTTT.

This chain uses TRBV29-1 with TRBJ2-5; maybe TRBD2 (5 bases). The CDR3 runs 12 residues. V was cut by 5 bases and J by 2 bases, with 9 bases left in between. Germline assignment: CDR1 SQVTM and CDR2 ANQGSEA. The CDR3 spells CSVIRTQETQYF. The CDR3 DNA is TGCAGCGTTATCAGGACTCAAGAGACCCAGTACTTC. The whole variable domain, remainder taken from reference TRBV29-1 and TRBJ2-5, is SAVISQKPSRDICQRGTSLTIQCQVDSQVTMMFWYRQQPGQSLTLIATANQGSEATYESGFVIDKFPISRPNLTFSTLTVSNMSPEDSSIYLCSVIRTQETQYFGPGTRLLVL.

This clonotype was seen a handful of times. The chain joins TRBV29-1 to TRBJ2-3; D is possibly TRBD1 or TRBD2 (5 bases each). Germline CDR1 and CDR2: SQVTM and ANQGSEA. The V end lost 2 bases, the J end lost 2 bases, and 14 bases lay between the germline ends. The CDR3 sequence is 15 residues long. CDR3 residues: CSVERSGPFTDTQYF. In DNA, the CDR3 is TGCAGCGTTGAAAGGTCGGGGCCGTTCACAGATACGCAGTATTTT.

The chain has TRBV5-5 and TRBJ2-1, with TRBD2 identical over 7 bases. This CDR3 region has 12 residues. Trimming removed 6 bases from V and 14 bases from J; junction bases left unmatched: 11. Germline-derived CDR1 and CDR2 are SGHKS and YYEKEE (reference sequence). The CDR3 DNA is TGTGCCAGCAACGAACCGGGACTATCGAAGTTCTTC. Its protein product is CASNEPGLSKFF.

Comment on this clonotype: With a much larger clone just one base away, this may be a read error. The chain employs TRBV12-3 or TRBV12-4 and TRBJ1-2; D possibly corresponds to TRBD1 (5 bases). This CDR3 contains 14 residues. CDR3 nucleotide sequence: TGTGCCAGCAGTCTAGGACACACCAACTATGACTACACCTTC. This translates into CASSLGHTNYDYTF.

This rearrangement joins TRBV12-3 or TRBV12-4 to TRBJ1-2; 11 nucleotides align to TRBD1. The CDR3 is 18 residues long. V shed 1 base and J 7 bases; nucleotides not matched to a gene: 14. The CDR3 here is CASSLEGVKGTGGSGYTF. In DNA, the CDR3 is TGTGCCAGCAGTTTAGAGGGCGTAAAGGGGACAGGGGGTAGTGGCTACACCTTC.

This rearrangement joins TRBV11-2 to TRBJ2-3; perhaps D is TRBD1 or TRBD2 (5 bases each). This CDR3 has 15 residues. Deletions cut 5 bases from V and 2 bases from J, with 14 bases between. The germline V gene encodes CDR1 SGHAT and CDR2 FQNNGV. This CDR3 reads CASSDKRGDTDTQYF. The CDR3, as DNA: TGTGCCAGCAGCGATAAAAGGGGAGACACAGATACGCAGTATTTT.

V is TRBV7-9 and J is TRBJ1-1, with D unresolved. The CDR3 loop spans 15 amino acids. V was trimmed by 5 bases and J by 1 base, leaving 14 bases between them. Germline CDR1 is SEHNR and CDR2 is FQNEAQ (reference sequence). The CDR3 here is CASSPRFEENTEAFF. In nucleotides, the CDR3 is TGTGCCAGCAGCCCGCGGTTTGAGGAGAACACTGAAGCTTTCTTT.